Below, 24 T cell receptor beta chains from the same sample are listed, as sequenced in a study of cytomegalovirus exposure and HLA in healthy donors. Primers for the PCR totalled 60 Vbeta and 13 Jbeta. Profiled with immunoSEQ multiplex PCR; TCRdb holds only in-frame clones, not every one. The profile covers around 200,000 clones, with 70% to 85% appearing a single time and approximately 0.5% taken by the ten largest. The sequencing sample was made of PBMCs. These receptors originate from a middle-aged woman in good health and CMV-seronegative.

This clone came up once. The chain carries TRBV2 and TRBJ1-2; D unclear. CDR3 length: 13 residues. The V and J ends lost 8 bases and 4 bases respectively, with 14 bases between them. Per the germline V gene, CDR1 is SNHLY and CDR2 is FYNNEI. As DNA, the CDR3 is TGTGCCAGCCTCCGGTCCCCCCTCTATGGCTACACCTTC. This codes for CASLRSPLYGYTF.

The chain links TRBV19 to TRBJ2-2; D is unclear. There are 15 residues in the CDR3. Trimming took off 3 bases at V and 0 bases at J, with 8 bases between the two ends. The V gene's germline CDR1 is LNHDA and CDR2 SQIVND (reference sequence). The CDR3 sequence: CASSIRHTNTGELFF. Written as DNA, the CDR3 is TGTGCCAGTAGTATCAGACATACGAACACCGGGGAGCTGTTTTTT.

This chain connects TRBV18 to TRBJ1-6, with TRBD1 matching over 7 bases. The ends lost 5 bases at V and 7 bases at J; junction bases unmatched: 11. Per the germline V gene, CDR1 is KGHSH and CDR2 is LQKENI. The CDR3 is made up of 16 amino acids. In nucleotides, the CDR3 is TGTGCCAGCTCATCTCGAGACAGGGTGTTGAATTCACCCCTCCACTTT. This codes for CASSSRDRVLNSPLHF.

This clone turned up a few times. The rearrangement joins TRBV5-6 to TRBJ1-4, with D tentatively TRBD1 (5 bases). The CDR3 consists of 14 residues. V lost 1 base, J lost 8 bases, and 12 bases lay in between. Germline V gives CDR1 SGHDT, CDR2 YYEEEE. The CDR3: CASSLSGLEEKLFF. The CDR3 coding sequence is TGTGCCAGCAGCTTGTCAGGGTTGGAAGAAAAACTGTTTTTT.

The chain couples TRBV6-5 to TRBJ2-1; D gene ambiguous. From germline, CDR1 is MNHEY and CDR2 SVGAGI. V was trimmed by 4 bases and J by 10 bases, leaving 14 bases between them. CDR3 size: 13 residues. The DNA for the CDR3 is TGTGCCAGCAGTTCCCCTCCAAGCGAGGAGCAGTTCTTC. Translated, it gives CASSSPPSEEQFF.

J is TRBJ1-3 and V is TRBV11-2, with D unclear. The germline V gene has CDR1 SGHAT and CDR2 FQNNGV. V lost 0 bases and J lost 0, with 9 bases in between. The CDR3 is 16 residues long. The CDR3 here is CASSLERHSSGNTIYF. In nucleotides, the CDR3 is TGTGCCAGCAGCTTAGAGCGACATAGCTCTGGAAACACCATATATTTT. The variable domain in full, with the rest retrieved from reference TRBV11-2 and TRBJ1-3, is EAGVAQSPRYKIIEKRQSVAFWCNPISGHATLYWYQQILGQGPKLLIQFQNNGVVDDSQLPKDRFSAERLKGVDSTLKIQPAKLEDSAVYLCASSLERHSSGNTIYFGEGSWLTVV.

In the case of this clone: This same CDR3 is encoded by further DNA sequences in the sample. V usage is TRBV20-1 and J usage is TRBJ1-2, with D possibly matching TRBD1 (5 bases). V lost 6 bases, J lost 2 bases, and 7 bases lay in between. The CDR3 spans 11 residues. Germline V gives CDR1 DFQATT, CDR2 SNEGSKA (reference sequence). CDR3 amino acids: CSAQGNYGYTF. The CDR3 DNA reads as TGCAGTGCCCAGGGAAACTATGGCTACACCTTC.

The chain links TRBV7-9 to TRBJ1-1; the match to TRBD1 covers 9 bases. Losses at the gene ends were 0 bases for V and 5 bases for J; bases not matched to a gene: 13. In germline, CDR1 is SEHNR, CDR2 FQNEAQ (reference sequence). The CDR3 has 18 residues. The CDR3 bases are TGTGCCAGCAGCTTAGCAGGGGGACAGGGTAGGGAATGGACTGAAGCTTTCTTT. This gives the protein CASSLAGGQGREWTEAFF.

V is TRBV7-8 and J is TRBJ2-5; maybe TRBD2 (5 bases). V lost 5 bases and J lost 5, with 15 bases in between. The CDR3 consists of 14 residues. The germline gives CDR1 SGHVS, CDR2 FQNEAQ. The CDR3 DNA sequence: TGTGCCAGCAGCGCCCGGACTGTTATTGAGACCCAGTACTTC. Amino acid sequence: CASSARTVIETQYF.

The V and J genes are TRBV9 and TRBJ2-7; no clear D gene. CDR3 length equals 13 residues. Trimming took off 4 bases at V and 4 bases at J, with 12 bases between the two ends. In germline, CDR1 is SGDLS, CDR2 YYNGEE. CDR3 coding DNA: TGTGCCAGCAGCACCGCTCCGGGTTACGAGCAGTACTTC. Residues: CASSTAPGYEQYF.

The rearrangement links TRBV28 to TRBJ1-6, with 10 positions matching TRBD1. CDR3 length: 16 amino acids. CDR1 and CDR2 from the germline V gene are MDHEN and SYDVKM. Trimming at V came to 6 bases and at J to 8 bases, leaving 10 bases not matched to a gene. DNA for the CDR3: TGTGCCAGCAGACCCGGGACAGGGGCCCTGGATTCACCCCTCCACTTT. Its translation: CASRPGTGALDSPLHF.

V and J are TRBV18 and TRBJ1-1; possibly TRBD1 for D (6 bases). The germline gives CDR1 KGHSH, CDR2 LQKENI. Trimming shortened V by 5 bases and J by 4 bases, and 14 bases separated the two germline ends. CDR3 length equals 14 residues. CDR3 DNA: TGTGCCAGCTCATCCCGACAGGCCGGCACTGAAGCTTTCTTT. Its translation is CASSSRQAGTEAFF.

The CDR3 reads CASSWGTVNTEAFF. The CDR3, as DNA: TGTGCCAGTAGTTGGGGCACCGTGAACACTGAAGCTTTCTTT. The chain employs TRBV19 and TRBJ1-1; TRBD1 is a possible D gene (5 bases). This CDR3 comprises 14 residues. Germline V lookup: CDR1 LNHDA, CDR2 SQIVND (reference sequence). V lost 5 bases, J lost 0 bases, and 10 bases lay in between.

J is TRBJ1-5 and V is TRBV9, with TRBD1 as a possible D gene (5 bases). The length of the CDR3 is 15 residues. V was shortened by 0 bases and J by 4 bases, with 11 bases between the two germline ends. Looked up from germline, CDR1 is SGDLS and CDR2 is YYNGEE. The chain's CDR3 is CASSVDLGHNQPQHF. CDR3 nucleotides: TGTGCCAGCAGCGTAGACCTGGGGCATAATCAGCCCCAGCATTTT.

The J gene is TRBJ1-6, the V gene TRBV6-4; 8 nucleotides agree with TRBD1. CDR1 and CDR2 (germline): MRHNA, SNTAGT. The CDR3 is 14 amino acids. V was clipped by 6 bases and J by 7 bases; unmatched bases: 5. The CDR3 nucleotides are TGTGCCAGCAGGGAACAGGGGGGAAATTCACCCCTCCACTTT. It translates to CASREQGGNSPLHF.

The chain uses TRBV23-1 and TRBJ2-7; TRBD2 matches 7 bases. TRBV23-1 is filed as an ORF, its function uncertain. The CDR3 is 13 residues long. V lost 4 bases, J lost 2 bases, and 2 bases stayed unmatched. The CDR3, as DNA: TGCGCCAGCAGTCGCGGGGGACCCTACGAGCAGTACTTC. This sequence encodes CASSRGGPYEQYF.

This chain links TRBV18 with TRBJ2-3; TRBD1 agrees at 10 bases. The CDR3 covers 16 residues. The V and J ends lost 5 bases and 3 bases, in that order; junction bases with no gene match: 8. Germline V gene sequence: CDR1 KGHSH, CDR2 LQKENI. Here the CDR3 reads CASSRPGTGETDTQYF. In DNA form, the CDR3 reads TGTGCCAGCTCAAGACCCGGGACAGGGGAGACAGATACGCAGTATTTT.

The genes are TRBV9 and TRBJ2-7; no clear D. Trimming shortened V by 4 bases and J by 7 bases, and 18 bases separated the two germline ends. CDR1 is SGDLS and CDR2 is YYNGEE in the germline V gene. CDR3 length equals 14 residues. CDR3 DNA sequence: TGTGCCAGCAGCCCGAGATCCGGGTTTGGGGAGCAGTACTTC. Translating it yields CASSPRSGFGEQYF.

The CDR3 region is CASSQGQGRNYGYTF. In DNA form, the CDR3 reads TGTGCCAGCAGCCAGGGACAGGGACGAAACTATGGCTACACCTTC. The chain uses TRBV14 and TRBJ1-2; 9 nucleotides match TRBD1. The CDR3 is made up of 15 amino acids. After removal of 3 bases from V and 2 bases from J, the junction contained 4 bases not matched to a gene. CDR1 SGHDN and CDR2 FVKESK come from the germline V gene.

J is TRBJ1-1 and V is TRBV5-1; D remains unclear. The CDR3 loop spans 15 amino acids. The germline gives CDR1 SGHRS, CDR2 YFSETQ. Trimming pared 1 base from V and 1 base from J, leaving 11 bases between. The CDR3 bases are TGCGCCAGCAGCTTGCATCCGGGTAAGAACACTGAAGCTTTCTTT. Protein sequence: CASSLHPGKNTEAFF.

The chain joins TRBV2 to TRBJ1-5, with 7 bases fitting TRBD1. The CDR3 has 17 residues. V gave up 3 bases and J gave up 3 bases; unmatched junction bases: 11. Germline lookup yields CDR1 SNHLY and CDR2 FYNNEI. In DNA form, the CDR3 reads TGTGCCAGCAGTGATCCTATAGAGGGGGCCCACAATCAGCCCCAGCATTTT. Encoded protein: CASSDPIEGAHNQPQHF.

The rearrangement joins TRBV28 to TRBJ2-5, with 8 bases aligning to TRBD1. CDR1 is MDHEN, CDR2 SYDVKM, per germline. There are 16 residues in the CDR3. The trim removed 10 bases at V and 3 bases at J, leaving 16 bases unmatched. The CDR3 bases are TGTGCCACCAGGGGGCCACAGGGCATGGGGGAAGAGACCCAGTACTTC. Encoded protein: CATRGPQGMGEETQYF.

The chain has TRBV11-2 and TRBJ1-1; tentatively, D is TRBD1 (6 bases). Germline V gene data show CDR1 as SGHAT and CDR2 as FQNNGV. V dropped 4 bases and J dropped 1 base, with 10 bases sitting between them. The CDR3 sequence is 14 residues long. CDR3 region: CASSSSTGNTEAFF. The CDR3 nucleotides read TGTGCCAGCAGCTCCTCGACAGGGAACACTGAAGCTTTCTTT. The whole variable domain, filled in from reference TRBV11-2 and TRBJ1-1, reads EAGVAQSPRYKIIEKRQSVAFWCNPISGHATLYWYQQILGQGPKLLIQFQNNGVVDDSQLPKDRFSAERLKGVDSTLKIQPAKLEDSAVYLCASSSSTGNTEAFFGQGTRLTVV.

The chain carries TRBV6-6 and TRBJ2-3; 8 bases fit TRBD2. The germline V gene has CDR1 MNHNY and CDR2 SVGAGI (reference sequence). The CDR3 spans 15 residues. After removal of 5 bases from V and 1 base from J, the junction contained 5 bases not matched to a gene. CDR3 residues: CASSVRRGGTDTQYF. The CDR3 bases are TGTGCCAGCAGTGTTCGGCGGGGGGGCACAGATACGCAGTATTTT.